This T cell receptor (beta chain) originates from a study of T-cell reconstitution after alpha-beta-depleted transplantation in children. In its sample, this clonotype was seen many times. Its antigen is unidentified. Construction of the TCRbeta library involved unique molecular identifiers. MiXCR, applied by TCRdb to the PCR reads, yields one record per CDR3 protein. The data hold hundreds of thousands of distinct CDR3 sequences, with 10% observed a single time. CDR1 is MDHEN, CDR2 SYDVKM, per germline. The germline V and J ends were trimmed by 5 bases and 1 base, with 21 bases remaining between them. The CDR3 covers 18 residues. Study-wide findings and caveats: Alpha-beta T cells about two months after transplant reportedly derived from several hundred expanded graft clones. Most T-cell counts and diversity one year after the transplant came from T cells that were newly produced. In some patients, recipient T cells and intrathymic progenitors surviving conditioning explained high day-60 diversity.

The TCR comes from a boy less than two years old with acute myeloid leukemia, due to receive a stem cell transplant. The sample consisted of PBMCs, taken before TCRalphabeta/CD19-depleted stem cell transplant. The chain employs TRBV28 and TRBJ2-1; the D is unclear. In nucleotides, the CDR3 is TGTGCCAGCAGTCCCAACCCCGGGCTTATGGGGTCCTACAATGAGCAGTTCTTC. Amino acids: CASSPNPGLMGSYNEQFF.